Listed here are 23 T cell receptor beta chains from one sample, sequenced in a study of blood T cell repertoires in COVID-19 (TCRdb year 2020). Preparation of the library involved the immunoSEQ multiplex PCR assay. The clones in this table, taken by TCRdb from immuneACCESS, are in-frame only. Not every clone is retained; where verified, under half of the shortfall comes from an unresolved V gene, and the cause of the rest is unknown. A total of over 70,000 clones appear in this sample, roughly 81% of them only once. Approximately 10% of the sample lies in the top ten. Sequencing was carried out using peripheral blood. All receptors come from a man aged 55 to 70 with COVID-19, enrolled during active disease.

J is TRBJ1-3 and V is TRBV19; 8 bases fit TRBD1. Germline V gene data show CDR1 as LNHDA and CDR2 as SQIVND (reference sequence). The CDR3 runs to 15 residues. Germline trimming cut 3 bases from V and 3 bases from J; bases unmatched to any gene: 4. CDR3 nucleotides: TGTGCCAGTAGTATGGACAGGGCGTTTGGAAACACCATATATTTT. Its translation is CASSMDRAFGNTIYF.

The chain joins TRBV19 to TRBJ2-3; TRBD2 agrees at 8 bases. Looked up from germline, CDR1 is LNHDA and CDR2 is SQIVND (reference sequence). There are 15 residues in the CDR3. V shed 11 bases, J shed 5 bases, and the junction held 15 bases outside the gene matches. The CDR3 spells CASSKAGVEVDTQYF. CDR3 bases: TGTGCCTCCTCCAAAGCGGGGGTAGAGGTAGATACGCAGTATTTT.

This clone is a singleton in its sample. The chain has TRBV7-3 and TRBJ1-1; D may be TRBD1 (5 bases). This CDR3 spans 14 amino acids. V lost 5 bases and J 4 bases, leaving 14 bases between the germline ends. Per germline, CDR1 SGHTA and CDR2 FQGTGA. CDR3 sequence (DNA): TGTGCCAGCAGCCTCAGGGCGTCGGGCACTGAAGCTTTCTTT. Protein product: CASSLRASGTEAFF.

The rearrangement uses TRBV10-2 and TRBJ2-2, with a possible D match to TRBD2 (7 bases). Germline CDR1 WSHSY, CDR2 SAAADI. There are 15 residues in the CDR3. V was clipped by 6 bases and J by 1 base, with 12 bases between them. The DNA for the CDR3 is TGCGCCAGCAGGGCGGGGGCCTGGAACACCGGGGAGCTGTTTTTT. This sequence encodes CASRAGAWNTGELFF.

J is TRBJ1-1 and V is TRBV28; tentatively, D is TRBD1 (5 bases). CDR1 MDHEN and CDR2 SYDVKM come from the germline V gene. The CDR3 extends over 15 amino acids. V lost 7 bases, J lost 7 bases, and 22 bases lay in between. Written as DNA, the CDR3 is TGTGCCAGCATTGGCAGGGTAATATTTAGAGGTGAAGCTTTCTTT. Translated: CASIGRVIFRGEAFF.

This chain joins TRBV5-4 and TRBJ2-1, with TRBD2 identical over 11 bases. CDR1 and CDR2 from the germline V gene are SGHNT and YYREEE (reference sequence). This CDR3 is 15 amino acids long. The ends lost 4 bases at V and 5 bases at J; junction bases unmatched: 5. The CDR3 nucleotides are TGTGCCAGCAGCAGGGGACTAGCGGAACACAATGAGCAGTTCTTC. Translating it yields CASSRGLAEHNEQFF.

V is TRBV10-1 and J is TRBJ2-5, with 7 nucleotides matching TRBD1. The CDR3 is 14 amino acids. Germline V gives CDR1 WNHNN, CDR2 SYGVQD (reference sequence). V lost 1 base and J lost 3; bases outside the gene matches: 2. CDR3 protein: CASSEYGTEETQYF. The CDR3 DNA sequence: TGCGCCAGCAGTGAGTATGGGACAGAAGAGACCCAGTACTTC.

The chain uses TRBV7-3 and TRBJ2-1, with D unresolved. This CDR3 spans 12 amino acids. The V gene lost 3 bases and the J gene lost 10 bases, with 10 bases spanning the gap. Germline V gene data show CDR1 as SGHTA and CDR2 as FQGTGA. CDR3: CASSFMGYEQFF. For the CDR3, the DNA is TGTGCCAGCAGCTTCATGGGCTACGAGCAGTTCTTC.

The chain joins TRBV6-2 or TRBV6-3 to TRBJ2-7, with D perhaps TRBD2 (6 bases). Germline assignment: CDR1 MNHEY and CDR2 SVGEGT. The V gene lost 0 bases and the J gene lost 6 bases, with 15 bases spanning the gap. There are 15 residues in the CDR3. Here the CDR3 reads CASSYSRGIRREQYF. The CDR3 bases are TGTGCCAGCAGTTACTCGCGGGGTATCCGGCGCGAGCAGTACTTC.

The chain has TRBV18 and TRBJ1-1, with 9 positions matching TRBD1. The CDR3 has 14 amino acids. CDR1 is KGHSH, CDR2 LQKENI, per germline. J lost 2 bases, V lost 5 bases, and 3 bases had no gene match. The CDR3 loop reads CASSGTGPNTEAFF. In DNA, the CDR3 is TGTGCCAGCTCAGGGACAGGGCCCAACACTGAAGCTTTCTTT.

This chain links TRBV30 with TRBJ1-1; D call uncertain. Trimming shortened V by 0 bases and J by 3 bases, and 8 bases separated the two germline ends. CDR1 and CDR2 from the germline V gene are GTSNPN and SVGIG (reference sequence). The CDR3 length is 13 residues. The CDR3 nucleotides are TGTGCCTGGAGTGTAAATCCAGACACTGAAGCTTTCTTT. Amino acid sequence: CAWSVNPDTEAFF.

J is TRBJ2-1 and V is TRBV24-1; TRBD2 aligns across 13 bases. Germline loops: CDR1 KGHDR, CDR2 SFDVKD. This CDR3 is built from 17 residues. The J segment lost 5 bases and the V segment lost 0 bases, leaving 3 bases of the junction unmatched. Here the CDR3 DNA reads TGTGCCACCAGTGATTTGCCCGGGACTAGCGGGAACAATGAGCAGTTCTTC. Its protein is CATSDLPGTSGNNEQFF.

The genes are TRBV24-1 and TRBJ2-3; a possible D gene is TRBD2 (6 bases). The germline gives CDR1 KGHDR, CDR2 SFDVKD. The V gene lost 1 base and the J gene lost 9 bases, with 10 bases spanning the gap. The CDR3 is 13 amino acids. CDR3 DNA sequence: TGTGCCACCAGTGATTTTGGGACTTCCACGCAGTATTTT. Protein: CATSDFGTSTQYF.

The rearrangement uses TRBV6-4 and TRBJ1-4, with 9 bases fitting TRBD1. Germline CDR1 MRHNA, CDR2 SNTAGT. CDR3 size: 15 residues. Losses at the gene ends were 6 bases for V and 5 bases for J; bases not matched to a gene: 7. This CDR3 is CASREQGAPNEKLFF. As DNA, the CDR3 is TGTGCCAGCAGAGAACAGGGGGCGCCGAATGAAAAACTGTTTTTT.

This clone was recorded a few times. This chain joins TRBV2 and TRBJ1-6, with D unresolved. The germline CDR1 and CDR2 sequences are SNHLY and FYNNEI. This CDR3 is 15 amino acids long. The V gene lost 7 bases and the J gene lost 10 bases, with 20 bases spanning the gap. Written as DNA, the CDR3 is TGTGCCAGCAAGGAGGGCGCGAATTTAAGATCACCCCTCCACTTT. Amino acid sequence: CASKEGANLRSPLHF.

There are a few counts of this clone. V usage is TRBV15 and J usage is TRBJ2-7, with 8 positions matching TRBD1. Germline V gives CDR1 LNHNV, CDR2 YYDKDF (reference sequence). CDR3 size: 14 residues. With V trimmed by 1 base and J by 6 bases, 5 bases remained unmatched. The CDR3 DNA sequence: TGTGCCACCAGCAGAGGGCAGGGGGCTGGCGAGCAGTACTTC. Its protein is CATSRGQGAGEQYF.

This chain uses TRBV5-4 with TRBJ2-1; 8 bases are a match to TRBD2. Trimming removed 3 bases from V and 4 bases from J; junction bases left unmatched: 6. The CDR3 has 15 residues. Germline V CDR1 and CDR2: SGHNT, YYREEE (reference sequence). CDR3 sequence: CASSSPGLGYNEQFF. The CDR3 DNA reads TGTGCCAGCAGCTCACCGGGACTAGGTTACAATGAGCAGTTCTTC.

The chain carries TRBV28 and TRBJ1-3, with 8 bases matching TRBD1. CDR3 length equals 15 residues. CDR1 MDHEN and CDR2 SYDVKM come from the germline V gene. The junction had 6 bases not matched to a gene; V was cut back by 6 bases and J by 2 bases. Here the CDR3 DNA reads TGTGCCAGCAGCCCGCCAGGGGGCACTGGAAACACCATATATTTT. Its protein is CASSPPGGTGNTIYF.

In this sample, this clone turned up a few times. This rearrangement joins TRBV5-6 to TRBJ2-5, with TRBD2 matching over 11 bases. The CDR3 is 16 residues long. V shed 5 bases and J 3 bases; nucleotides not matched to a gene: 9. Germline V gives CDR1 SGHDT, CDR2 YYEEEE. The CDR3 loop reads CASSSMRLAGKETQYF. Here the CDR3 DNA reads TGTGCCAGCAGTTCGATGAGACTAGCGGGAAAAGAGACCCAGTACTTC.

The chain couples TRBV6-5 to TRBJ1-5; 8 positions match TRBD1. The germline CDR1 and CDR2 sequences are MNHEY and SVGAGI. After removal of 8 bases from V and 6 bases from J, the junction contained 9 bases not matched to a gene. There are 14 residues in the CDR3. CDR3 in DNA: TGTGCCAGCCAAGTAACAGGGGGGGGTCAGCCCCAGCATTTT. Protein: CASQVTGGGQPQHF.

The gene calls are TRBV5-5 and TRBJ2-1; weak D call: TRBD2 (6 bases). Trimming stripped 4 bases from V and 5 bases from J, with 16 bases between. The germline V gene has CDR1 SGHKS and CDR2 YYEKEE (reference sequence). The CDR3 is 15 residues long. CDR3 in DNA: TGTGCCAGCAGCAATACTAGCCCTAAAAACAATGAGCAGTTCTTC. Amino acid sequence: CASSNTSPKNNEQFF.

This clone was seen a single time. This sequence joins TRBV12-5 and TRBJ1-4; D may be TRBD1 (5 bases). The CDR3 extends over 13 amino acids. V lost 7 bases and J lost 4, with 10 bases in between. Per germline, CDR1 LGHNT and CDR2 FRNRAP. CDR3 DNA sequence: TGTGCTAGTGAATCCGGGGGTAATGAAAAACTGTTTTTT. Its protein is CASESGGNEKLFF.

J is TRBJ1-4 and V is TRBV5-1; 9 bases map to TRBD1. Germline CDR1 is SGHRS and CDR2 is YFSETQ. Trimming removed 3 bases from V and 10 bases from J; junction bases left unmatched: 10. The CDR3 spans 15 residues. The CDR3 protein is CASSSPGQGNGKLFF. CDR3 sequence (DNA): TGCGCCAGCAGCTCTCCGGGACAGGGCAACGGAAAACTGTTTTTT. Variable domain in full (rest from reference TRBV5-1 and TRBJ1-4): KAGVTQTPRYLIKTRGQQVTLSCSPISGHRSVSWYQQTPGQGLQFLFEYFSETQRNKGNFPGRFSGRQFSNSRSEMNVSTLELGDSALYLCASSSPGQGNGKLFFGSGTQLSVL.